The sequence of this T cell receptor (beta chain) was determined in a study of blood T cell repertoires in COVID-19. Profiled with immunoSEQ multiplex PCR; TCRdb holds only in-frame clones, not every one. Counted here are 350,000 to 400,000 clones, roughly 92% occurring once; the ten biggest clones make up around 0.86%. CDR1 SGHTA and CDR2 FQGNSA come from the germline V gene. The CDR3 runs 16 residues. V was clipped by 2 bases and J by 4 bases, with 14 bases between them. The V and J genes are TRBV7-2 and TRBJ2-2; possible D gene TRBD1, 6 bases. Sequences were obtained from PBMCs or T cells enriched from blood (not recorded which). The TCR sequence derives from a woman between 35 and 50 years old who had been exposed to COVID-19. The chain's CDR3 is CASSLSQGISTGELFF. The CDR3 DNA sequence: TGTGCCAGCAGCTTATCGCAGGGGATCAGCACCGGGGAGCTGTTTTTT.